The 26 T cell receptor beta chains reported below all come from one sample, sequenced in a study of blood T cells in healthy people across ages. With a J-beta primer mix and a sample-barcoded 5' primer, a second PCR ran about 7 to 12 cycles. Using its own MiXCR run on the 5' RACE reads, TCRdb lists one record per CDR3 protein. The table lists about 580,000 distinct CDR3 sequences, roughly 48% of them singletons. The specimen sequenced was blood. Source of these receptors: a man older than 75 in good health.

Here the CDR3 DNA reads TGTGCCAGCAGCACCGCCAGCGGGAGGAGGTTTCGAGAGACCCAGTACTTC. Residues: CASSTASGRRFRETQYF. This rearrangement joins TRBV28 to TRBJ2-5; 9 nucleotides agree with TRBD2. CDR1 and CDR2 (germline): MDHEN, SYDVKM. Unmatched junction bases numbered 15, after V lost 6 bases and J lost 4 bases. This CDR3 has 17 residues. Full variable domain (remainder filled in from reference TRBV28 and TRBJ2-5): DVKVTQSSRYLVKRTGEKVFLECVQDMDHENMFWYRQDPGLGLRLIYFSYDVKMKEKGDIPEGYSVSREKKERFSLILESASTNQTSMYLCASSTASGRRFRETQYFGPGTRLLVL.

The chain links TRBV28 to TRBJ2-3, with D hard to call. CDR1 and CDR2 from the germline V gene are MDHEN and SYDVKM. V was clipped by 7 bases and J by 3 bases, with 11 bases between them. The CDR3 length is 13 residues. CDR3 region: CASTPGVTDTQYF. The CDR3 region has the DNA TGTGCCAGCACCCCCGGTGTAACAGATACGCAGTATTTT. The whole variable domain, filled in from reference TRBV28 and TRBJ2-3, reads DVKVTQSSRYLVKRTGEKVFLECVQDMDHENMFWYRQDPGLGLRLIYFSYDVKMKEKGDIPEGYSVSREKKERFSLILESASTNQTSMYLCASTPGVTDTQYFGPGTRLTVL.

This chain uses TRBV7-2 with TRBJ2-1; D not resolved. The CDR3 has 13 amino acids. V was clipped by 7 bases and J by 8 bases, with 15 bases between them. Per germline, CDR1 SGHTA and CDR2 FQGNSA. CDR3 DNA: TGTGCCAGCAACCCCAGTAGTTTCTATGAGCAGTTCTTC. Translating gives CASNPSSFYEQFF.

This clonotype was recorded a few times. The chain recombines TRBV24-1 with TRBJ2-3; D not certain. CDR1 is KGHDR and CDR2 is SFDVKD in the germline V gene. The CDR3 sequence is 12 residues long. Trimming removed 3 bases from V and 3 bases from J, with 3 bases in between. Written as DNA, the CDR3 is TGTGCCACCAGTGATCGAACAGATACGCAGTATTTT. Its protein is CATSDRTDTQYF.

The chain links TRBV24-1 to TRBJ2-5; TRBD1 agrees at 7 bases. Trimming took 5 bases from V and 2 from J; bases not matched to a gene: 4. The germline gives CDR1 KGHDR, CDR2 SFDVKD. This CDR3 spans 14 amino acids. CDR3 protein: CATSAPTGQETQYF. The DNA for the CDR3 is TGTGCCACCAGTGCCCCGACAGGGCAAGAGACCCAGTACTTC.

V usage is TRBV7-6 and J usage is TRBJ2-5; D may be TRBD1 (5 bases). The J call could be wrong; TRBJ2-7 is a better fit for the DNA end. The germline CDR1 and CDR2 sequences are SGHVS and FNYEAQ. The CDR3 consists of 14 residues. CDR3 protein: CASSWTQSSYEQYF. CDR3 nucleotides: TGTGCCAGCAGCTGGACACAAAGCTCCTACGAGCAGTACTTC.

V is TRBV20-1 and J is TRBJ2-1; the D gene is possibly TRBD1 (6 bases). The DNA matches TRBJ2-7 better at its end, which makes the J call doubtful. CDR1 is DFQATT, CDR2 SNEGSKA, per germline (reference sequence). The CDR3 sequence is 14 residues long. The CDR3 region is CSAPKQGSYNEQYF. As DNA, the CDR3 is TGCAGTGCACCTAAACAGGGCTCCTACAATGAGCAGTACTTC.

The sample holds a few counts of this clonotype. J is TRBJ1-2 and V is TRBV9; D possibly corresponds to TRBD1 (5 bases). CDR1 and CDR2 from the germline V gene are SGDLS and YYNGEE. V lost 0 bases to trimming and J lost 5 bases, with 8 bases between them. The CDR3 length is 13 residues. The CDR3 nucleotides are TGTGCCAGCAGCGTAGCAGGGACGTATGGCTACACCTTC. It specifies CASSVAGTYGYTF.

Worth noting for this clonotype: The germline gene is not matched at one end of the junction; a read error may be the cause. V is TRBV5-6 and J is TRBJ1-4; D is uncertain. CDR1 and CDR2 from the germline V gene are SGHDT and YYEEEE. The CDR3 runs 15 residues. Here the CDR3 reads CACSLDQTTNEKLFF. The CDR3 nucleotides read TGTGCCTGCAGCTTGGACCAAACAACTAATGAAAAACTGTTTTTT.

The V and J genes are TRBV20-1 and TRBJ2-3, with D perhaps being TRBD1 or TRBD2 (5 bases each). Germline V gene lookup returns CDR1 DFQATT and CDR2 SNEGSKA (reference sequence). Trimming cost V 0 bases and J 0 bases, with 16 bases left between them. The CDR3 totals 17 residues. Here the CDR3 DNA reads TGCAGTGCTAGAGATGTTGGGGGTGCTACTAGCACAGATACGCAGTATTTT. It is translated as CSARDVGGATSTDTQYF.

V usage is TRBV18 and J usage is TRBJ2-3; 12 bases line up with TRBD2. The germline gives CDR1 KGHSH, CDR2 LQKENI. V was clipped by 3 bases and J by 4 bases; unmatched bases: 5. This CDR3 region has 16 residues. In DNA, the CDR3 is TGTGCCAGCTCACCCCGACTAGCGGGAGTCGCAGATACGCAGTATTTT. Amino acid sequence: CASSPRLAGVADTQYF. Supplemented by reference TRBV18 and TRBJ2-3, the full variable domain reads NAGVMQNPRHLVRRRGQEARLRCSPMKGHSHVYWYRQLPEEGLKFMVYLQKENIIDESGMPKERFSAEFPKEGPSILRIQQVVRGDSAAYFCASSPRLAGVADTQYFGPGTRLTVL.

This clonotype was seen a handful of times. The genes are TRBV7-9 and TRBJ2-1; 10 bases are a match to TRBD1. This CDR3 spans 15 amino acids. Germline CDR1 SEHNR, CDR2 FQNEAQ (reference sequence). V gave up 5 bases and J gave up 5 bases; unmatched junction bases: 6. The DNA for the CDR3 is TGTGCCAGCAGCAACACGGACAGGGGGAACAATGAGCAGTTCTTC. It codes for CASSNTDRGNNEQFF.

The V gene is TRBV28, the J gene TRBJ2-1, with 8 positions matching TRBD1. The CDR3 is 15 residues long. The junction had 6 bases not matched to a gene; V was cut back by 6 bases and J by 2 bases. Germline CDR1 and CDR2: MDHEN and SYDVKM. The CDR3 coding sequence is TGTGCCAGCAGCCAGACAGGGGACGCCTACAATGAGCAGTTCTTC. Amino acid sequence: CASSQTGDAYNEQFF.

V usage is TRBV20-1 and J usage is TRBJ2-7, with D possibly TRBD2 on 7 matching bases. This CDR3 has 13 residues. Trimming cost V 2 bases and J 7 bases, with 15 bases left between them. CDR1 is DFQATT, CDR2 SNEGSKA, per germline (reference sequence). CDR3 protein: CSARSAGANEQYF. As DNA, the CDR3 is TGCAGTGCTAGAAGCGCGGGGGCCAATGAGCAGTACTTC.

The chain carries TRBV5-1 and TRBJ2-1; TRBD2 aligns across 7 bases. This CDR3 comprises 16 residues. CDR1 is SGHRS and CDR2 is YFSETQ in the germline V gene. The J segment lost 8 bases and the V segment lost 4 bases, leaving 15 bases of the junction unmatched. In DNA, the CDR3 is TGCGCCAGCAGCGGACTAGGCGGGGGTCCCCTCTATGAGCAGTTCTTC. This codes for CASSGLGGGPLYEQFF.

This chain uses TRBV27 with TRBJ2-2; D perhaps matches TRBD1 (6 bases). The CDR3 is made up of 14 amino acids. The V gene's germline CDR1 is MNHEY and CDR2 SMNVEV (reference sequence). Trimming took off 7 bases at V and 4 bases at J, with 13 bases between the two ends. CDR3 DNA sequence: TGTGCCAGCACCCTAAGGGGGTTCACCGGGGAGCTGTTTTTT. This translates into CASTLRGFTGELFF.

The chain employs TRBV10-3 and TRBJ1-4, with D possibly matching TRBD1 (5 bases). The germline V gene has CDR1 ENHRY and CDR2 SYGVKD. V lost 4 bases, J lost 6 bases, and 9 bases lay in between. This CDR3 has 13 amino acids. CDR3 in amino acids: CAISARGDEKLFF. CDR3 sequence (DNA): TGTGCCATCAGTGCACGAGGGGATGAAAAACTGTTTTTT.

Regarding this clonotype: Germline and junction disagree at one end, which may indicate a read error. The CDR3 region is CAAGEGNTIYF. DNA for the CDR3: TGTGCCGCAGGCGAAGGAAATACCATATATTTT. This sequence joins TRBV6-5 and TRBJ1-3, with D uncertain. Looked up from germline, CDR1 is MNHEY and CDR2 is SVGAGI. The CDR3 covers 11 residues.

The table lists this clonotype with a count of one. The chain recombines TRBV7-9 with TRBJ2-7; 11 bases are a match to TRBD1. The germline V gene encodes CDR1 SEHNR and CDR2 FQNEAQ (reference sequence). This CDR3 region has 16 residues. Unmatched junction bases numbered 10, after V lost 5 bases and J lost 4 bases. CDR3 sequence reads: CASSKGGQGAVYEQYF. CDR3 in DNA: TGTGCCAGCAGCAAAGGCGGACAGGGGGCCGTATACGAGCAGTACTTC.

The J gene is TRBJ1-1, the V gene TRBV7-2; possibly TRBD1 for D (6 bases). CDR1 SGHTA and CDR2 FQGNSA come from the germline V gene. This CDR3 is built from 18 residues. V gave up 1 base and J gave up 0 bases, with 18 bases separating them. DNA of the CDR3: TGTGCCAGCAGCTTAGTCGTACAGAGGGGGAGGATGAACACTGAAGCTTTCTTT. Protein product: CASSLVVQRGRMNTEAFF.

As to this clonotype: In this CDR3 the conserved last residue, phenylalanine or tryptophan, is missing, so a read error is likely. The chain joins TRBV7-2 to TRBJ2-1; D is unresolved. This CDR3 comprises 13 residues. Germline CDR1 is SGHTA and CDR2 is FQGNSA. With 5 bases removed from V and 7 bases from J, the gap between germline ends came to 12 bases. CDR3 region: CASSLNLGNEQFL. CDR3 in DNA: TGTGCCAGCAGCCTAAACTTGGGGAATGAGCAGTTCCTC.

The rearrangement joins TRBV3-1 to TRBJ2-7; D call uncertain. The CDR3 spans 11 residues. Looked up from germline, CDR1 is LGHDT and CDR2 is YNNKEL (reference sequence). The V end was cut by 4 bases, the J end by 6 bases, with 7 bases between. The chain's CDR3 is CASSRVGEQYF. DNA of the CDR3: TGTGCCAGCAGCCGTGTCGGCGAGCAGTACTTC.

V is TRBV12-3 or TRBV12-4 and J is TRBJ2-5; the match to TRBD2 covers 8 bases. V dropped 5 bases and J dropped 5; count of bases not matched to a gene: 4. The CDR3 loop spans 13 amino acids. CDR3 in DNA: TGTGCCAGCAGTACGACTAGCGCGGAGACCCAGTACTTC. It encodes CASSTTSAETQYF.

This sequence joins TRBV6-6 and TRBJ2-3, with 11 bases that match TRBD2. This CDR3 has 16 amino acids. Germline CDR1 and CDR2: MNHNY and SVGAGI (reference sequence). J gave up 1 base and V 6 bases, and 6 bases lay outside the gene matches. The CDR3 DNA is TGTGCCAGCAGACGCACTAGCGGGAGTGGCACAGATACGCAGTATTTT. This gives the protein CASRRTSGSGTDTQYF.

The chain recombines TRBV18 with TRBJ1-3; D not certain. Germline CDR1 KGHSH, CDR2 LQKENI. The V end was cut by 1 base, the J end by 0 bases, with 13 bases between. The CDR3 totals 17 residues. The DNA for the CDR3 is TGTGCCAGCTCACCACTATCGACCGCCAGCTCTGGAAACACCATATATTTT. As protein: CASSPLSTASSGNTIYF.

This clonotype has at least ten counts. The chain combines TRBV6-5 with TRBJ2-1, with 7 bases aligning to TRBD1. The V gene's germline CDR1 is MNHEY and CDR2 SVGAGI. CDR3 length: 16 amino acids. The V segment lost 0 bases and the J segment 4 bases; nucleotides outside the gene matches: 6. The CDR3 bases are TGTGCCAGCAGTTACTCAGGGGGCTTACTTTACAATGAGCAGTTCTTC. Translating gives CASSYSGGLLYNEQFF.